These 6 T cell receptor beta chains were sequenced from one sample in a study of T cells in localized non-small cell lung cancer (dated by TCRdb to about 2020). The method behind the library was the immunoSEQ multiplex PCR assay. This is the immuneACCESS table as TCRdb keeps it, with only in-frame sequences that have V and J called. A part of the clones is gone; compared with another copy, unresolved V genes explain less than half, and the rest is unexplained. For this sample the table gives 45,000 to 60,000 clones, of which about 80% were detected only once. Of the sample, just under 20% falls within the top ten clones. Sample: peripheral blood, taken before any cancer treatment. Receptor source: a female donor older than 55 with stage II squamous cell lung carcinoma.

The J gene is TRBJ1-1, the V gene TRBV7-8; TRBD1 aligns across 8 bases. The CDR3 is 14 amino acids. The ends lost 2 bases at V and 3 bases at J; junction bases unmatched: 2. Germline loops: CDR1 SGHVS, CDR2 FQNEAQ. CDR3 region: CASSLTGGHTEAFF. The CDR3 coding sequence is TGTGCCAGCAGCTTAACAGGGGGACACACTGAAGCTTTCTTT.

This rearrangement joins TRBV6-4 to TRBJ1-6; D unclear. The germline V gene encodes CDR1 MRHNA and CDR2 SNTAGT. The V end was cut by 6 bases, the J end by 9 bases, with 12 bases between. There are 13 residues in the CDR3. CDR3 amino acids: CASSREGISPLHF. DNA for the CDR3: TGTGCCAGCAGCCGGGAGGGCATTTCACCCCTCCACTTT.

V is TRBV6-6 and J is TRBJ1-1, with a possible D match to TRBD1 (5 bases). CDR3 size: 15 residues. In germline, CDR1 is MNHNY, CDR2 SVGAGI (reference sequence). The germline V and J ends were trimmed by 6 bases and 2 bases, with 16 bases remaining between them. The CDR3 DNA is TGTGCCAGCAGGCGCAAGGGGAACAGTAACACTGAAGCTTTCTTT. Protein sequence: CASRRKGNSNTEAFF.

This clone was observed a handful of times. CDR3 amino acids: CASSSGQGNSPLHF. CDR3 nucleotide sequence: TGTGCCAGCAGTTCAGGGCAGGGGAATTCACCCCTCCACTTT. The genes are TRBV27 and TRBJ1-6; perhaps TRBD1 as D (6 bases). Germline CDR1 is MNHEY and CDR2 is SMNVEV (reference sequence). The V end lost 4 bases, the J end lost 7 bases, and 11 bases lay between the germline ends. The CDR3 is 14 residues long.

The gene calls are TRBV5-1 and TRBJ2-3; D remains unclear. V was clipped by 4 bases and J by 2 bases, with 2 bases between them. CDR3 length: 11 residues. Germline V gene sequence: CDR1 SGHRS, CDR2 YFSETQ. CDR3 amino acids: CASSNTDTQYF. As DNA, the CDR3 is TGCGCCAGCAGCAACACAGATACGCAGTATTTT.

The rearrangement links TRBV2 to TRBJ2-1; TRBD1 aligns across 7 bases. CDR1 is SNHLY and CDR2 is FYNNEI in the germline V gene. V gave up 6 bases and J gave up 0 bases; unmatched junction bases: 5. This CDR3 is built from 15 residues. Here the CDR3 reads CASRQGVGSYNEQFF. CDR3 nucleotides: TGTGCCAGCAGGCAGGGGGTAGGCTCCTACAATGAGCAGTTCTTC.